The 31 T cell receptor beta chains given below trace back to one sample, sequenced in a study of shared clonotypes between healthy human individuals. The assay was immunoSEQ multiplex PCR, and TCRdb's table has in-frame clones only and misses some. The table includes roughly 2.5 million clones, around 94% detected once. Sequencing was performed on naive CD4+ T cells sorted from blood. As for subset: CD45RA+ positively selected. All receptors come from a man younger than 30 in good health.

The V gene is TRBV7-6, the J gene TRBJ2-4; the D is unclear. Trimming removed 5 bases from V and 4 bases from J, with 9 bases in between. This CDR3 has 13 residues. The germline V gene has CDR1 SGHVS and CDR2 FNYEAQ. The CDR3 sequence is CASSLSVKNIQYF. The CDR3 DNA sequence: TGTGCCAGCAGCCTCAGCGTGAAAAACATTCAGTACTTC.

This CDR3 reads CASSARTGSYEQYF. DNA of the CDR3: TGTGCCAGCAGTGCCCGGACAGGTTCGTACGAGCAGTACTTC. The V and J genes are TRBV6-1 and TRBJ2-7, with TRBD1 matching over 7 bases. The junction had 7 bases not matched to a gene; V was cut back by 4 bases and J by 4 bases. Germline CDR1 and CDR2: MNHNS and SASEGT. CDR3 length: 14 residues.

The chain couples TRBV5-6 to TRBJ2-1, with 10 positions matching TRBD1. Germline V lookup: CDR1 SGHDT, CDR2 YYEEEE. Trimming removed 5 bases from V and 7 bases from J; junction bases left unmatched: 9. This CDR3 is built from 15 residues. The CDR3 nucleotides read TGTGCCAGCAGGATCCGTCGGACAGGGGGTAATGAGCAGTTCTTC. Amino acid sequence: CASRIRRTGGNEQFF.

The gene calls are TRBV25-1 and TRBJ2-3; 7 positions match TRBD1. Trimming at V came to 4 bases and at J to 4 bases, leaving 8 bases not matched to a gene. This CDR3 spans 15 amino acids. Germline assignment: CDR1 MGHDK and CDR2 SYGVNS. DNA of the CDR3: TGTGCCAGCAGTGCAGTTCAGGGGGTTTCAGATACGCAGTATTTT. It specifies CASSAVQGVSDTQYF.

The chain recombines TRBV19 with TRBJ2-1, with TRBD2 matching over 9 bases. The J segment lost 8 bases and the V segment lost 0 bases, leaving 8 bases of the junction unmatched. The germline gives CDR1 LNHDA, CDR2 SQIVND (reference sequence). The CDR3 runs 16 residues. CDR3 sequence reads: CASSIDLASGIYEQFF. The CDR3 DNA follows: TGTGCCAGTAGTATAGATCTAGCTAGCGGGATATATGAGCAGTTCTTC.

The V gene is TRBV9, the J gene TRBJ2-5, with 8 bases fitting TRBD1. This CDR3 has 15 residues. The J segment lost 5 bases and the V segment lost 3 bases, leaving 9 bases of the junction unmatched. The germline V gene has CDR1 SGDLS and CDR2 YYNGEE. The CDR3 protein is CASSAQGAVRETQYF. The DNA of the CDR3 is TGTGCCAGCAGCGCCCAGGGGGCTGTTCGGGAGACCCAGTACTTC.

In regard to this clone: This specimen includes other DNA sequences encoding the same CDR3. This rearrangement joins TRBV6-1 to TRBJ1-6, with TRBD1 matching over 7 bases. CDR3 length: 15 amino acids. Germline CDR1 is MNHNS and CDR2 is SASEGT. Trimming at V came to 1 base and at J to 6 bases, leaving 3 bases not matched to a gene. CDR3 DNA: TGTGCCAGCAGTGAAGGGTACAGGGGTAATTCACCCCTCCACTTT. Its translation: CASSEGYRGNSPLHF.

Here the CDR3 reads CASSPPQGRSGETQYF. The CDR3 DNA reads TGTGCCAGCAGCCCCCCACAGGGGCGCTCGGGAGAGACCCAGTACTTC. The chain has TRBV7-9 and TRBJ2-5, with 7 bases matching TRBD1. This CDR3 spans 16 amino acids. CDR1 and CDR2 from the germline V gene are SEHNR and FQNEAQ (reference sequence). The J segment lost 4 bases and the V segment lost 5 bases, leaving 13 bases of the junction unmatched.

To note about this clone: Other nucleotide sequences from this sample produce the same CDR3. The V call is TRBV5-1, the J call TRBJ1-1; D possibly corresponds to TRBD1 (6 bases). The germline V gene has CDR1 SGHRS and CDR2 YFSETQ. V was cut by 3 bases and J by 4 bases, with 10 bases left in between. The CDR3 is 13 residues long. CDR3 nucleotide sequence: TGCGCCAGCAGCTCCAGGGGTGGCACTGAAGCTTTCTTT. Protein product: CASSSRGGTEAFF.

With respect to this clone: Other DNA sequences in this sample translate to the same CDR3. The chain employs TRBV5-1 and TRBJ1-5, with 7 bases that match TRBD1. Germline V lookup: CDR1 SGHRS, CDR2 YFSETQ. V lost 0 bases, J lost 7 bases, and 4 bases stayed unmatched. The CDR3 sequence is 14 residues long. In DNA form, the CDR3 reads TGCGCCAGCAGCTTGGGGCAGGGGGGACAGCCCCAGCATTTT. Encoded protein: CASSLGQGGQPQHF. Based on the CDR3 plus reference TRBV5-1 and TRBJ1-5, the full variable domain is KAGVTQTPRYLIKTRGQQVTLSCSPISGHRSVSWYQQTPGQGLQFLFEYFSETQRNKGNFPGRFSGRQFSNSRSEMNVSTLELGDSALYLCASSLGQGGQPQHFGDGTRLSIL.

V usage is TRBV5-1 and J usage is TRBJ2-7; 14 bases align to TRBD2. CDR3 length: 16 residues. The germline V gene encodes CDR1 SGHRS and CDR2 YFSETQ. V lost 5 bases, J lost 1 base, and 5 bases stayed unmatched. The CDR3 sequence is CASSGTSGSLSYEQYF. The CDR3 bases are TGCGCCAGCAGTGGGACTAGCGGGAGTCTATCCTACGAGCAGTACTTC.

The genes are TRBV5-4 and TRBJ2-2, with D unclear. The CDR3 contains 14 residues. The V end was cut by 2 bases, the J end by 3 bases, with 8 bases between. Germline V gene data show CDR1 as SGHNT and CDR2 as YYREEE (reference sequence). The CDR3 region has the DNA TGTGCCAGCAGCTTCGACCGCTACACCGGGGAGCTGTTTTTT. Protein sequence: CASSFDRYTGELFF.

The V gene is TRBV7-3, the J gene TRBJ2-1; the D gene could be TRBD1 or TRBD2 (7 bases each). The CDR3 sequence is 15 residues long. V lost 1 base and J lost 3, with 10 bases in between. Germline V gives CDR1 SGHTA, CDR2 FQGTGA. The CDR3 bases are TGTGCCAGCAGCTTAAGCAGGGGGGGCTACAATGAGCAGTTCTTC. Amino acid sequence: CASSLSRGGYNEQFF.

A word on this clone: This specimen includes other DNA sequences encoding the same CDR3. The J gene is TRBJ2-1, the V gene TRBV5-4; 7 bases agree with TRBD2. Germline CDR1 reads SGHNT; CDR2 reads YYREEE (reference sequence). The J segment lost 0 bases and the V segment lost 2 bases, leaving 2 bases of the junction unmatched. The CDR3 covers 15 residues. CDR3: CASSFGGGSYNEQFF. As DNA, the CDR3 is TGTGCCAGCAGCTTCGGCGGGGGCTCCTACAATGAGCAGTTCTTC.

The CDR3 nucleotides are TGCGCCAGCAGCTTGGCCCGTACCTACAATGAGCAGTTCTTC. As protein: CASSLARTYNEQFF. This sequence joins TRBV5-1 and TRBJ2-1; D unresolved. This CDR3 has 14 amino acids. Germline V gene data show CDR1 as SGHRS and CDR2 as YFSETQ. The V end was cut by 0 bases, the J end by 2 bases, with 6 bases between.

The CDR3 DNA reads TGTGCCAGCAGTCCTGACCCTTCCCGTAATCAGCCCCAGCATTTT. Translated, it gives CASSPDPSRNQPQHF. The chain links TRBV6-1 to TRBJ1-5, with D uncertain. Germline V CDR1 and CDR2: MNHNS, SASEGT. This CDR3 is 15 amino acids long. Trimming took 5 bases from V and 4 from J, leaving 15 bases between them.

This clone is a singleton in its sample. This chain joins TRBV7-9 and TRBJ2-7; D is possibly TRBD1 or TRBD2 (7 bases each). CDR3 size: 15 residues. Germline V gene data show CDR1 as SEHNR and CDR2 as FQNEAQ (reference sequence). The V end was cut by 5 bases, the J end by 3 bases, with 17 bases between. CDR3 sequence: CASSRTQGEGYEQYF. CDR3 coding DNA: TGTGCCAGCAGCCGCACCCAGGGGGAGGGCTACGAGCAGTACTTC. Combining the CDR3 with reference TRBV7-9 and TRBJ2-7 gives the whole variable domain DTGVSQNPRHKITKRGQNVTFRCDPISEHNRLYWYRQTLGQGPEFLTYFQNEAQLEKSRLLSDRFSAERPKGSFSTLEIQRTEQGDSAMYLCASSRTQGEGYEQYFGPGTRLTVT.

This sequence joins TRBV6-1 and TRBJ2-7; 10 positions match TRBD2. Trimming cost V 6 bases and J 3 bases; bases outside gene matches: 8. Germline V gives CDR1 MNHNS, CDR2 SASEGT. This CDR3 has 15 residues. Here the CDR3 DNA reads TGTGCCAGCAGCCCCGGTACTAGCGGGATCTACGAGCAGTACTTC. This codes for CASSPGTSGIYEQYF.

The CDR3 DNA follows: TGTGCCAGCAGTTATTTACTCACGGGGGGCAAAGCTTTCTTT. This encodes CASSYLLTGGKAFF. This chain connects TRBV6-5 to TRBJ1-1; D is possibly TRBD1 (6 bases). The CDR3 extends over 14 amino acids. Trimming stripped 3 bases from V and 9 bases from J, with 17 bases between. Germline CDR1 reads MNHEY; CDR2 reads SVGAGI.

The chain's CDR3 is CASGEANSEKLFF. The CDR3 DNA follows: TGTGCTAGCGGAGAAGCGAATAGTGAAAAACTGTTTTTT. J is TRBJ1-4 and V is TRBV7-7; D ambiguous. Germline CDR1 is SSHAT and CDR2 is FNYEAQ (reference sequence). The CDR3 spans 13 residues.

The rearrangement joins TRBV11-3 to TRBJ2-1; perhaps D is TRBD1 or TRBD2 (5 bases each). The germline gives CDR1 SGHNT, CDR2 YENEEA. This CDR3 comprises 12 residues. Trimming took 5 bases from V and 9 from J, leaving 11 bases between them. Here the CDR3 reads CASSDEGIEQFF. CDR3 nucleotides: TGTGCCAGCAGCGACGAGGGGATTGAGCAGTTCTTC.

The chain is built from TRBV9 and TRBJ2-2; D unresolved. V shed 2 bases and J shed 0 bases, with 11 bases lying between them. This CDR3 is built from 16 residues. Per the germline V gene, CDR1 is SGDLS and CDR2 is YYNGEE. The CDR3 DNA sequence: TGTGCCAGCAGCGTGTACAAGAACTCGAACACCGGGGAGCTGTTTTTT. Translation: CASSVYKNSNTGELFF.

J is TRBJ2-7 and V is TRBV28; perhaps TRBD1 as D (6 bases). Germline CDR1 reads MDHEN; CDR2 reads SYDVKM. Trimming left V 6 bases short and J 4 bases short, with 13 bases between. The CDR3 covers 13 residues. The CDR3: CASSLITGYEQYF. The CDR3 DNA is TGTGCCAGCAGCCTAATTACAGGGTACGAGCAGTACTTC. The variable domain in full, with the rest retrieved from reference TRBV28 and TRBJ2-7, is DVKVTQSSRYLVKRTGEKVFLECVQDMDHENMFWYRQDPGLGLRLIYFSYDVKMKEKGDIPEGYSVSREKKERFSLILESASTNQTSMYLCASSLITGYEQYFGPGTRLTVT.

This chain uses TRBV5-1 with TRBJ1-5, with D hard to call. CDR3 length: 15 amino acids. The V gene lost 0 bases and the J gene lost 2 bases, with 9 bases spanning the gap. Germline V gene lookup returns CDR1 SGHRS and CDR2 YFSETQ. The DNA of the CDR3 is TGCGCCAGCAGCTTGGGGGGAATAGGCAATCAGCCCCAGCATTTT. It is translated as CASSLGGIGNQPQHF.

CDR3 sequence: CAWSGGQSSGNTIYF. CDR3 in DNA: TGTGCCTGGAGTGGGGGACAGAGCTCTGGAAACACCATATATTTT. The rearrangement uses TRBV30 and TRBJ1-3; 7 positions match TRBD1. The V segment lost 1 base and the J segment 0 bases; nucleotides outside the gene matches: 3. Germline CDR1 reads GTSNPN; CDR2 reads SVGIG (reference sequence). The CDR3 loop spans 15 amino acids.

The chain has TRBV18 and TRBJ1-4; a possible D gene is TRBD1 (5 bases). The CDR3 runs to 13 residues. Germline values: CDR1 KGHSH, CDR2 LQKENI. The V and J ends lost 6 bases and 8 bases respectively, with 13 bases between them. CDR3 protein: CASSWDAREKLFF. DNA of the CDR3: TGTGCCAGCTCGTGGGACGCCCGGGAAAAACTGTTTTTT.

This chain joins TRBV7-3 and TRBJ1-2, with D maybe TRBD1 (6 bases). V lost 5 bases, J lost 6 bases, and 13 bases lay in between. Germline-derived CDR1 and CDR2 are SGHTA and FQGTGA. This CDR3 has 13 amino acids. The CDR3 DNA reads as TGTGCCAGCAGCGCCGCGGGGGCGGATGGCTACACCTTC. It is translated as CASSAAGADGYTF.

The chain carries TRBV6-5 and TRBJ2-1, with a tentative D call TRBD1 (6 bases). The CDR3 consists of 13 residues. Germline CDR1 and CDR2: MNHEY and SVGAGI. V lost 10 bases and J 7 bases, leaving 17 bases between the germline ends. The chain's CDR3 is CATHSQGMNEQFF. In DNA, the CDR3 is TGTGCCACCCACTCACAGGGTATGAATGAGCAGTTCTTC.

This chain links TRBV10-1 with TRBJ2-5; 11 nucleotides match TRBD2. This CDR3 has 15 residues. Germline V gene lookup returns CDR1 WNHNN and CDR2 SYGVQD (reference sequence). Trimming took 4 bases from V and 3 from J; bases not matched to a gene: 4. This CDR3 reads CASSVTSGGKETQYF. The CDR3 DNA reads TGCGCCAGCAGTGTAACTAGCGGGGGAAAAGAGACCCAGTACTTC.

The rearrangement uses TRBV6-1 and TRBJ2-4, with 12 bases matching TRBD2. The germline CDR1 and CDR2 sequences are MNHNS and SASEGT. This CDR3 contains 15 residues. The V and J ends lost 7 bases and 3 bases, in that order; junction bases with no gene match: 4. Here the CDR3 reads CASTETSGGKNIQYF. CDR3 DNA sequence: TGTGCCAGCACCGAGACTAGCGGGGGCAAAAACATTCAGTACTTC.

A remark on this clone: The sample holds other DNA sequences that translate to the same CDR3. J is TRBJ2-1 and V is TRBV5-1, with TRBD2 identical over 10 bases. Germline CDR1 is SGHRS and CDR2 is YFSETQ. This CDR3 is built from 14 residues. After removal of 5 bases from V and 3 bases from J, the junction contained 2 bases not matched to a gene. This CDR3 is CASSSSGGYNEQFF. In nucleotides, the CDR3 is TGCGCCAGCAGTTCTAGCGGGGGCTACAATGAGCAGTTCTTC.